A selection of T cell receptor beta chains follows, all from one sample in a study of Graves' ophthalmopathy and Graves' hyperthyroidism. TCRdb called the multiplex PCR reads again in MiXCR, with one record for every CDR3 protein. The top ten clones hold roughly 1.5% of a sample with about 400,000 distinct CDR3 sequences, 15% to 20% of them seen once. The material sequenced was peripheral blood. Receptors originate from a woman in her late teens or twenties with Graves' ophthalmopathy. CDR3s include the opening cysteine and the closing phenylalanine or tryptophan. Fields, in order: CDR3 protein, CDR3 DNA, D gene, clone size, V gene, J gene. A D gene is named only where the DNA matches it firmly. Clone size appears in some rows only: once, few, many, or a class for an expanded clone.

CASSTRTGSNQPQHF	TGTGCCAGCAGCACCCGGACAGGTAGCAATCAGCCCCAGCATTTT	TRBD1	many	TRBV7-2	TRBJ1-5
CAVQGSNQPQHF	TGTGCCGTGCAGGGGTCCAATCAGCCCCAGCATTTT	NA	NA	TRBV12-3/TRBV12-4	TRBJ1-5
CASSLAGFIQYF	TGTGCCAGCAGCTTAGCGGGGTTTATTCAGTACTTC	NA	many	TRBV7-2	TRBJ2-4
CASQREPPFSNQPQHF	TGTGCCAGCCAGAGGGAGCCTCCGTTTAGCAATCAGCCCCAGCATTTT	NA	many	TRBV19	TRBJ1-5
CSASPGTESYGYTF	TGCAGTGCTAGCCCCGGGACAGAGAGTTATGGCTACACCTTC	TRBD1	NA	TRBV20-1	TRBJ1-2
CAWTGGAPPETQYF	TGTGCCTGGACGGGTGGGGCGCCCCCAGAGACCCAGTACTTC	NA	many	TRBV30	TRBJ2-5
CASSTAGGAGNTGAFF	TGTGCCAGCAGCACTGCCGGGGGCGCAGGGAACACTGGAGCTTTCTTT	NA	many	TRBV11-2	TRBJ1-1
CSARDPRFGSGGYEQYF	TGCAGTGCTAGAGATCCCCGTTTTGGTAGCGGGGGCTACGAGCAGTACTTC	TRBD2	NA	TRBV20-1	TRBJ2-7
CASSSRDRGETQYF	TGTGCCAGCAGCTCTCGGGACAGGGGCGAGACCCAGTACTTC	TRBD1	few	TRBV11-2	TRBJ2-5
CSASRGQSYEQYF	TGCAGTGCTAGTAGGGGACAGTCCTACGAGCAGTACTTC	TRBD1	many	TRBV20-1	TRBJ2-7
CSAPTSDNWVWSYEQYF	TGCAGTGCCCCCACCTCGGACAACTGGGTTTGGTCCTACGAGCAGTACTTC	NA	many	TRBV20-1	TRBJ2-7
CSAGQGQETQYF	TGCAGTGCCGGACAGGGTCAAGAGACCCAGTACTTC	TRBD1	NA	TRBV20-1	TRBJ2-5
CASSRGDRVLYQPQHF	TGTGCCAGCAGTCGCGGGGACAGGGTATTGTATCAGCCCCAGCATTTT	TRBD1	many	TRBV12-3/TRBV12-4	TRBJ1-5
CAAEGPSGELFF	TGTGCCGCAGAGGGACCGTCCGGGGAGCTGTTTTTT	NA	many	TRBV28	TRBJ2-2
CSARDLGGGAYEQYF	TGCAGTGCTAGAGATTTGGGGGGGGGCGCCTACGAGCAGTACTTC	NA	NA	TRBV20-1	TRBJ2-7
CASSLIGAYNSPLHF	TGTGCCAGCAGCTTAATAGGGGCCTATAATTCACCCCTCCACTTT	NA	many	TRBV7-2	TRBJ1-6
CASSLLGADTEAFF	TGTGCCAGCAGCCTATTAGGGGCAGACACTGAAGCTTTCTTT	NA	many	TRBV4-2	TRBJ1-1
CAWGSSYNSPLHF	TGTGCCTGGGGTAGCTCCTATAATTCACCCCTCCACTTT	NA	many	TRBV30	TRBJ1-6
CASSDRRSGEQYF	TGTGCCAGCAGCGACCGTCGTTCCGGCGAGCAGTACTTC	NA	many	TRBV27	TRBJ2-7
CASSLAGRGWGNQPQHF	TGTGCCAGCAGCTTAGCGGGCAGGGGATGGGGAAATCAGCCCCAGCATTTT	NA	many	TRBV7-2	TRBJ1-5
CASSLEGYNQPQHF	TGTGCCAGCAGTTTAGAGGGGTACAATCAGCCCCAGCATTTT	NA	many	TRBV28	TRBJ1-5
CSARQGPSEQYF	TGCAGTGCGCGACAGGGCCCCAGCGAGCAGTACTTC	TRBD1	NA	TRBV20-1	TRBJ2-7
CASSYSGPDYSDTEAFF	TGTGCCAGCAGTTACTCGGGCCCCGACTATTCGGACACTGAAGCTTTCTTT	NA	many	TRBV6-5	TRBJ1-1
CASNPPRAPRFNTEAFF	TGTGCCAGCAACCCGCCCCGGGCTCCCCGGTTTAACACTGAAGCTTTCTTT	NA	many	TRBV28	TRBJ1-1
CASGGPADDNTGELFF	TGTGCTAGTGGTGGGCCTGCGGACGATAACACCGGGGAGCTGTTTTTT	NA	NA	TRBV12-5	TRBJ2-2
CASTGTRREAFF	TGTGCCAGCACCGGAACCAGGCGTGAAGCTTTCTTT	NA	once	TRBV6-1	TRBJ1-1
CASSDRVGLDSYEQYF	TGTGCCAGCAGTGACCGGGTGGGACTGGACTCCTACGAGCAGTACTTC	NA	many	TRBV6-2/TRBV6-3	TRBJ2-7
CAIDPGQSLYEQYF	TGTGCCATTGACCCGGGACAAAGTCTGTACGAGCAGTACTTC	NA	many	TRBV19	TRBJ2-7
CASSPRQGYYEQYF	TGTGCCAGCAGTCCCCGACAGGGCTACTACGAGCAGTACTTC	TRBD1	many	TRBV6-5	TRBJ2-7
CAWSRQGRGNQPQHF	TGTGCCTGGAGTCGCCAAGGACGAGGGAATCAGCCCCAGCATTTT	NA	many	TRBV30	TRBJ1-5
CASRRTGGNYEQYF	TGTGCCAGCAGAAGGACAGGGGGGAACTACGAGCAGTACTTC	TRBD1	NA	TRBV6-2/TRBV6-3	TRBJ2-7
CASSGLSGANVLTF	TGTGCCAGCAGCGGGTTATCTGGGGCCAACGTCCTGACTTTC	NA	many	TRBV11-2	TRBJ2-6
CASSLGIQQYF	TGCGCCAGCAGCTTGGGAATCCAGCAGTACTTC	NA	many	TRBV5-1	TRBJ2-7
CASSQESGKGLGQYF	TGTGCCAGCAGCCAAGAATCGGGGAAGGGGTTGGGGCAGTACTTC	NA	many	TRBV4-2	TRBJ2-7
CASSESTVQETQYF	TGTGCCAGCAGTGAAAGCACAGTTCAAGAGACCCAGTACTTC	NA	few	TRBV2	TRBJ2-5
CASSLEGNTIYF	TGTGCCAGCAGCCTAGAAGGAAACACCATATATTTT	NA	few	TRBV16	TRBJ1-3
CAWKIGTSGFQETQYF	TGTGCCTGGAAAATTGGGACTAGCGGATTCCAAGAGACCCAGTACTTC	TRBD2	many	TRBV30	TRBJ2-5
CASSQRDWAYNSPLHF	TGTGCCAGCAGTCAAAGGGATTGGGCCTATAATTCACCCCTCCACTTT	NA	many	TRBV28	TRBJ1-6
CASTLTDPFEAFF	TGTGCCAGCACCCTAACGGACCCATTTGAAGCTTTCTTT	NA	many	TRBV28	TRBJ1-1
CASSYSLQGHPYF	TGTGCCAGCAGTTACTCCCTACAGGGCCATCCGTACTTC	NA	many	TRBV6-5	TRBJ2-7
CASSLAGAGVETQYF	TGCGCCAGCAGCTTGGCCGGGGCGGGTGTAGAGACCCAGTACTTC	NA	NA	TRBV5-1	TRBJ2-5
CAISEGPGELFF	TGTGCCATCAGTGAGGGCCCCGGGGAGCTGTTTTTT	NA	many	TRBV10-3	TRBJ2-2
CSVGEQRGLVETQYF	TGCAGCGTTGGAGAGCAGCGGGGGTTAGTTGAGACCCAGTACTTC	TRBD2	many	TRBV29-1	TRBJ2-5
CASSPGAGTYEQYF	TGTGCCAGCAGTCCAGGGGCGGGAACCTACGAGCAGTACTTC	NA	many	TRBV2	TRBJ2-7
CAWKHRDRGGLEAFF	TGTGCCTGGAAACACAGGGACAGGGGAGGGCTTGAAGCTTTCTTT	TRBD1	many	TRBV30	TRBJ1-1
CASSLAATGGAANYGYTF	TGTGCCAGCAGCTTAGCGGCGACAGGGGGCGCGGCGAACTATGGCTACACCTTC	TRBD1	many	TRBV7-2	TRBJ1-2
CASSISAREDEQYF	TGTGCCAGTAGTATATCGGCCAGGGAAGACGAGCAGTACTTC	NA	NA	TRBV19	TRBJ2-7
CASSPDRGTEAFF	TGTGCCAGCAGTCCAGACAGGGGCACTGAAGCTTTCTTT	TRBD1	many	TRBV6-2/TRBV6-3	TRBJ1-1
CASSSHGVSTEAFF	TGTGCCAGCAGCTCGCACGGGGTTAGCACTGAAGCTTTCTTT	NA	NA	TRBV7-2	TRBJ1-1
CATSVKLTTYSGNTIYF	TGTGCCACCAGTGTGAAGCTAACGACCTACTCTGGAAACACCATATATTTT	NA	many	TRBV24-1	TRBJ1-3
CASSLAPPGMSIQYF	TGTGCCAGCAGCTTAGCCCCTCCTGGAATGAGCATTCAGTACTTC	NA	many	TRBV7-8	TRBJ2-4
CASSLGVMVAASQYF	TGTGCCAGCAGCTTAGGTGTTATGGTGGCAGCTAGTCAGTACTTC	NA	NA	TRBV7-2	TRBJ2-4
CASSLALGQAGTEAFF	TGCGCCAGCAGCTTGGCCCTCGGACAGGCGGGCACTGAAGCTTTCTTT	TRBD1	many	TRBV5-1	TRBJ1-1
CATSDPGHLNTGELFF	TGTGCCACCAGTGACCCGGGACACCTGAACACCGGGGAGCTGTTTTTT	NA	many	TRBV24-1	TRBJ2-2
CASGGSWRGANVLTF	TGTGCCAGTGGGGGGAGCTGGCGTGGGGCCAACGTCCTGACTTTC	NA	many	TRBV7-2	TRBJ2-6
CASSWPEQYF	TGTGCCAGCAGCTGGCCCGAGCAGTACTTC	NA	NA	TRBV6-5	TRBJ2-7
CASDNGAPWKETQYF	TGTGCCAGCGATAACGGGGCGCCTTGGAAAGAGACCCAGTACTTC	NA	many	TRBV6-2/TRBV6-3	TRBJ2-5
CASSLQPNSPLHF	TGCGCCAGCAGCTTGCAGCCCAATTCACCCCTCCACTTT	NA	NA	TRBV5-1	TRBJ1-6
CASSPDRHLIFF	TGTGCCAGCAGTCCCGACAGACATCTCATCTTCTTC	NA	NA	TRBV12-3/TRBV12-4	TRBJ1-2
CASSHGSGTGGTGAFF	TGTGCCAGCAGCCACGGCTCCGGGACAGGGGGGACTGGAGCTTTCTTT	TRBD1	many	TRBV12-3/TRBV12-4	TRBJ1-1